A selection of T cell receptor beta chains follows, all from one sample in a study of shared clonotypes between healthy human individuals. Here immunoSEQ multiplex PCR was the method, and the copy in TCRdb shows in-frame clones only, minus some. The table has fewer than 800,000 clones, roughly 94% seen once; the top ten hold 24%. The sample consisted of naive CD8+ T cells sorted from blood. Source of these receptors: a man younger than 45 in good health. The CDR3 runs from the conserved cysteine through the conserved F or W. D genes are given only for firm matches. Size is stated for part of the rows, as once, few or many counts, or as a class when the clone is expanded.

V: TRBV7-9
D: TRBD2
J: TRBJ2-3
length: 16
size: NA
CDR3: CASSLHGRASTDTQYF
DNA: TGTGCCAGCAGCTTACACGGGAGGGCTAGCACAGATACGCAGTATTTT

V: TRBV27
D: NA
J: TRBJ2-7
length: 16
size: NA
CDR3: CASSLKGWGSSYEQYF
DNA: TGTGCCAGCAGTTTAAAGGGCTGGGGATCATCCTACGAGCAGTACTTC

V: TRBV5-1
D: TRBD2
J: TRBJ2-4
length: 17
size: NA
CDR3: CASSSGLAGRLENIQYF
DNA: TGCGCCAGCAGCTCGGGACTAGCGGGGAGGTTAGAAAACATTCAGTACTTC

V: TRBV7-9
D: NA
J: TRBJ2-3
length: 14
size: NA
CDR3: CASSLFGGRDTQYF
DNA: TGTGCCAGCAGCTTATTCGGGGGAAGGGATACGCAGTATTTT

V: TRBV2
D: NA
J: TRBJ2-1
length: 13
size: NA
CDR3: CASRDTIYNEQFF
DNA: TGTGCCAGCAGGGACACTATTTACAATGAGCAGTTCTTC

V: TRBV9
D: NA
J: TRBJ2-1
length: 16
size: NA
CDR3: CASSVVAGTTYNEQFF
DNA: TGTGCCAGCAGCGTAGTGGCCGGGACAACTTACAATGAGCAGTTCTTC

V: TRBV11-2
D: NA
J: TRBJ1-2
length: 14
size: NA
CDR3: CASRPPRGPDGYTF
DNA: TGTGCCAGCCGCCCCCCGCGGGGGCCGGACGGCTACACCTTC

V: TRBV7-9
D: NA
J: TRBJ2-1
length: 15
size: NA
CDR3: CASSLATVSYNEQFF
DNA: TGTGCCAGCAGCTTAGCGACAGTATCCTACAATGAGCAGTTCTTC

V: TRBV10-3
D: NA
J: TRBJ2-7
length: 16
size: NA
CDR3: CAISELEAGDLLEQYF
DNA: TGTGCCATCAGTGAGTTGGAGGCAGGTGACCTCCTCGAGCAGTACTTC

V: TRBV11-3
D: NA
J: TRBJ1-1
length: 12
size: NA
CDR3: CATALGGFEAFF
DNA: TGTGCCACCGCTTTGGGGGGCTTTGAAGCTTTCTTT

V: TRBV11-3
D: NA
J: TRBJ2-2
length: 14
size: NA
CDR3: CASSSWGDTGELFF
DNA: TGTGCCAGCAGCTCATGGGGGGACACCGGGGAGCTGTTTTTT

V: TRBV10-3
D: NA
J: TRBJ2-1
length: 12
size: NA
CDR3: CAIRGTENEQFF
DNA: TGTGCCATCAGGGGAACTGAGAATGAGCAGTTCTTC

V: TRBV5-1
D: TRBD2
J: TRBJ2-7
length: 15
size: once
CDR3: CASSLVAGGAYEQYF
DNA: TGCGCCAGCAGCTTGGTGGCGGGAGGGGCGTACGAGCAGTACTTC

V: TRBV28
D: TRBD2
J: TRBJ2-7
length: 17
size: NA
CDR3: CASSFSSGRALTYEQYF
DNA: TGTGCCAGCAGTTTTTCCAGCGGGAGGGCCTTAACCTACGAGCAGTACTTC

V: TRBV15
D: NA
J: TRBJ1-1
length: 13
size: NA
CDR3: CATRNPLNTEAFF
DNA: TGTGCCACCAGAAATCCATTGAACACTGAAGCTTTCTTT

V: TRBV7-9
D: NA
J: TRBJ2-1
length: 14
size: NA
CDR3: CASSLMASGESQFF
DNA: TGTGCCAGCAGTTTAATGGCTTCAGGGGAAAGCCAGTTCTTC

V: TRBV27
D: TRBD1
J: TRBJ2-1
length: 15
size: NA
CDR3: CASSPSDREYNEQFF
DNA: TGTGCCAGCAGTCCATCGGACAGGGAGTACAATGAGCAGTTCTTC